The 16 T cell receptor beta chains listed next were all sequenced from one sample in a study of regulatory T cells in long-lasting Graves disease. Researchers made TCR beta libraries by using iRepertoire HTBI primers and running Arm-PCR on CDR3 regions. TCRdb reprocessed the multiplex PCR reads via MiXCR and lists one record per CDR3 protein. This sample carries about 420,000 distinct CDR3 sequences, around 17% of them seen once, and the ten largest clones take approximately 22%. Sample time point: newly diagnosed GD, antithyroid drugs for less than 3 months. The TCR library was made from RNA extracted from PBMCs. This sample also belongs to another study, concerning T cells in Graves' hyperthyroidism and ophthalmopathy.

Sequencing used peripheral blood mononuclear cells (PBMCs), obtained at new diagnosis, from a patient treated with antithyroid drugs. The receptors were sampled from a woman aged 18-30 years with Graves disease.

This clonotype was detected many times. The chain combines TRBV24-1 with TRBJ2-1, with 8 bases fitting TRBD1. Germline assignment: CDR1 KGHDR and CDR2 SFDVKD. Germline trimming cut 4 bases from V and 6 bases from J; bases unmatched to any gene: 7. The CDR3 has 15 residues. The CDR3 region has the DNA TGTGCCACCAGTGACGCAGGGGGCTCAATCAATGAGCAGTTCTTC. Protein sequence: CATSDAGGSINEQFF.

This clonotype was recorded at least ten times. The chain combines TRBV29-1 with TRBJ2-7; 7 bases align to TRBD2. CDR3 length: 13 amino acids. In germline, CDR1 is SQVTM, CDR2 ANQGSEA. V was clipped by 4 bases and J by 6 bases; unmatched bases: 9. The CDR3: CSVATSSLTEQYF. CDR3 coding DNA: TGCAGCGTTGCGACTAGCTCTCTCACCGAGCAGTACTTC.

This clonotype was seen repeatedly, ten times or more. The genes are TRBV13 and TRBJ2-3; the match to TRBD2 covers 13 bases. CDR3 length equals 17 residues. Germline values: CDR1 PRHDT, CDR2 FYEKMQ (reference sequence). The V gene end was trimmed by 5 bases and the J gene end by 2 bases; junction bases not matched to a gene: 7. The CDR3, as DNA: TGTGCCAGCAGCCCTCGGACTAGCGGGAGTGACACAGATACGCAGTATTTT. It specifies CASSPRTSGSDTDTQYF.

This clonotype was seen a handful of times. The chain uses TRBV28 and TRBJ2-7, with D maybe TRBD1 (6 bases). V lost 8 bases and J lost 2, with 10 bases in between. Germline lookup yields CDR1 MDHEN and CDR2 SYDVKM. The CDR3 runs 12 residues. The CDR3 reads CASGDKTYEQYF. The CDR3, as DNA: TGTGCCAGCGGGGACAAGACCTACGAGCAGTACTTC.

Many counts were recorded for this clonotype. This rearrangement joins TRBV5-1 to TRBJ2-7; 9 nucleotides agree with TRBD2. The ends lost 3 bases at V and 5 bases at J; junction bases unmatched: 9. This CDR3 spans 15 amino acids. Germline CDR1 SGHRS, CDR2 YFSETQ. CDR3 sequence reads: CASSWGSGRPHEQYF. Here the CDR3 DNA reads TGCGCCAGCAGCTGGGGTAGCGGGAGACCCCACGAGCAGTACTTC.

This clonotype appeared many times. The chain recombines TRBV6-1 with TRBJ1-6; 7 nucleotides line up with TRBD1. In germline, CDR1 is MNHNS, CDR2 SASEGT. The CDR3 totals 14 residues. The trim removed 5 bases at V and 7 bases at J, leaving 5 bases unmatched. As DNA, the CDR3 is TGTGCCAGCAGTCGCGGGACAGAAAATTCACCCCTCCACTTT. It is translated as CASSRGTENSPLHF.

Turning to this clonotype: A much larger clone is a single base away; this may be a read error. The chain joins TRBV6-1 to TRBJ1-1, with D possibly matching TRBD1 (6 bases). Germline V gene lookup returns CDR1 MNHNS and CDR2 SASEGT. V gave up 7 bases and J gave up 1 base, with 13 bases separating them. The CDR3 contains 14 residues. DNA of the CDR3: TGTGCCAGCAACAAAGACAGGCCGAACACTGAAGCTTTCTTT. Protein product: CASNKDRPNTEAFF.

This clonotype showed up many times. This CDR3 reads CASSLDAYEQYF. For the CDR3, the DNA is TGTGCCAGCAGTTTGGACGCTTACGAGCAGTACTTC. The chain is built from TRBV12-3 or TRBV12-4 and TRBJ2-7; no firm D call. The germline V and J ends were trimmed by 3 bases and 4 bases, with 7 bases remaining between them. The CDR3 consists of 12 residues.

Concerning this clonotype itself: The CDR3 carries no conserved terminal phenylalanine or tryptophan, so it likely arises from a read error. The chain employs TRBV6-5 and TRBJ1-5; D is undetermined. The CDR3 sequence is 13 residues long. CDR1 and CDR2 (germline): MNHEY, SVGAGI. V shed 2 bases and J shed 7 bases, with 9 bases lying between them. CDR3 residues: CASSYEGGQPQHL. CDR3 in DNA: TGTGCCAGCAGTTACGAGGGTGGGCAGCCCCAGCATCTT.

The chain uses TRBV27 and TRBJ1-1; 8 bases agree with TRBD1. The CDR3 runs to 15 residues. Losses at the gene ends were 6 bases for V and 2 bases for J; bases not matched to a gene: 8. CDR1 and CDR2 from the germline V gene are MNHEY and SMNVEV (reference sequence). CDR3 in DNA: TGTGCCAGCAGAACGAACAGGGGGATTAACACTGAAGCTTTCTTT. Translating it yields CASRTNRGINTEAFF.

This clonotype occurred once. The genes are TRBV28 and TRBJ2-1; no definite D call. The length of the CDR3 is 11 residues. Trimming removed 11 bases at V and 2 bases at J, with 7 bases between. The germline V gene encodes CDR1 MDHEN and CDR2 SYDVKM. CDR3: CARWPYNEQFF. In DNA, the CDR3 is TGTGCCCGGTGGCCCTACAATGAGCAGTTCTTC.

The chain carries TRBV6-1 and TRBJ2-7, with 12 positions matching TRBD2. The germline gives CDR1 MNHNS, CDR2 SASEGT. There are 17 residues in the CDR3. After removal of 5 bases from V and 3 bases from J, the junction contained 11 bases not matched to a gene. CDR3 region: CASSQPGGLAGIYEQYF. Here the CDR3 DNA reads TGTGCCAGCAGTCAACCAGGAGGACTAGCGGGAATCTACGAGCAGTACTTC.

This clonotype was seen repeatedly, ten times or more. This CDR3 is CSARAVGGSGRSYEQYF. The CDR3 DNA reads as TGCAGTGCTAGAGCGGTCGGGGGTAGCGGGAGGAGCTACGAGCAGTACTTC. The V gene is TRBV20-1, the J gene TRBJ2-7; 10 bases are shared with TRBD2. V shed 1 base, J shed 3 bases, and the junction held 12 bases outside the gene matches. The CDR3 runs to 17 residues. Per the germline V gene, CDR1 is DFQATT and CDR2 is SNEGSKA (reference sequence).

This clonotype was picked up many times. The DNA for the CDR3 is TGTGCCAGCAGCCTAAAACTTCAGGGGCTACCGTCGACCCAGTACTTC. Translated: CASSLKLQGLPSTQYF. This chain connects TRBV13 to TRBJ2-5; tentatively, D is TRBD1 (6 bases). The CDR3 length is 16 residues. V shed 5 bases and J shed 7 bases, with 23 bases lying between them. The germline V gene encodes CDR1 PRHDT and CDR2 FYEKMQ (reference sequence).

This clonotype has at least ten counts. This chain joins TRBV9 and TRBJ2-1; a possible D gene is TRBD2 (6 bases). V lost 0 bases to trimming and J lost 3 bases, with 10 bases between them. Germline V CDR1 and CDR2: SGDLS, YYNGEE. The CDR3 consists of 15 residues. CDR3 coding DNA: TGTGCCAGCAGCGTAGGGCAGGGAGGCTACAATGAGCAGTTCTTC. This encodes CASSVGQGGYNEQFF.

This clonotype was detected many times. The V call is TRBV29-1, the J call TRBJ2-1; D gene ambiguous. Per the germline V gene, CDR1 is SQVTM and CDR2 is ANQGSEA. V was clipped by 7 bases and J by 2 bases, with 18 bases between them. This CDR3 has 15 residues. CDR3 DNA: TGCAGCGGTGCAAGGAGTATCAGCCCCTACAATGAGCAGTTCTTC. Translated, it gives CSGARSISPYNEQFF.